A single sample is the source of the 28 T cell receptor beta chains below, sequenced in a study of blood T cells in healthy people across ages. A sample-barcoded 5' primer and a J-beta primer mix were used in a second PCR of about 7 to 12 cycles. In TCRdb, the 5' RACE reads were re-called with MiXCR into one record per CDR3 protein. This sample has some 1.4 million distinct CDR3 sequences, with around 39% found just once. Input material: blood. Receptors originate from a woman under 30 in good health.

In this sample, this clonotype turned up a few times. The CDR3 region has the DNA TGCGCCAGCAGCTTAGGCTCTAGCGGGGGAGACAATGAGCAGTTCTTC. This sequence encodes CASSLGSSGGDNEQFF. V is TRBV5-1 and J is TRBJ2-1; 10 bases align to TRBD2. Per germline, CDR1 SGHRS and CDR2 YFSETQ. V lost 2 bases to trimming and J lost 5 bases; unmatched junction nucleotides: 7. The CDR3 consists of 16 residues.

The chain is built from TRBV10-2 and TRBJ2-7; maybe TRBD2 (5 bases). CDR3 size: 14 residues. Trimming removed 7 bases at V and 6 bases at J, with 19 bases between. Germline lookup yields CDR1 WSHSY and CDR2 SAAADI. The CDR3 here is CASTPRLRRPEQYF. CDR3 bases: TGCGCCAGCACCCCTCGACTTAGGAGGCCCGAGCAGTACTTC.

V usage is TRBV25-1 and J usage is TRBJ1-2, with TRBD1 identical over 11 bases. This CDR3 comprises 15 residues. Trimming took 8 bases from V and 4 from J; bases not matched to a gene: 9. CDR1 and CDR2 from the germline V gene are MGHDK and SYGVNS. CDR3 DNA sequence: TGTGCCAGCTCTACGGGACAGGGGGTGCTCTATGGCTACACCTTC. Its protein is CASSTGQGVLYGYTF.

In nucleotides, the CDR3 is TGCAGCGCCGACATAGGGAACCACTATGGCTACACCTTC. Amino acids: CSADIGNHYGYTF. The genes are TRBV29-1 and TRBJ1-2, with no clear D. V lost 7 bases to trimming and J lost 3 bases, with 15 bases between them. The CDR3 length is 13 residues. Germline assignment: CDR1 SQVTM and CDR2 ANQGSEA.

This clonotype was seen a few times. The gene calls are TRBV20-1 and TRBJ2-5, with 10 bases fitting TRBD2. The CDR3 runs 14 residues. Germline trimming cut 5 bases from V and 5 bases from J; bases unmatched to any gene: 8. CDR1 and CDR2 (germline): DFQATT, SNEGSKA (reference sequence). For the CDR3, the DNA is TGCAGTGCTCCCACTGATAGCGGGAGGGAGACCCAGTACTTC. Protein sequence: CSAPTDSGRETQYF.

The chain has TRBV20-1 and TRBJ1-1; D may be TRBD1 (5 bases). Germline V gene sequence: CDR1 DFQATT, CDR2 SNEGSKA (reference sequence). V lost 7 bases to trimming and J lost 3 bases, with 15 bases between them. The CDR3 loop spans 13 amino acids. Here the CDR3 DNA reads TGCAGTGTCAGCCTAAAAGGGGACACTGAAGCTTTCTTT. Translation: CSVSLKGDTEAFF.

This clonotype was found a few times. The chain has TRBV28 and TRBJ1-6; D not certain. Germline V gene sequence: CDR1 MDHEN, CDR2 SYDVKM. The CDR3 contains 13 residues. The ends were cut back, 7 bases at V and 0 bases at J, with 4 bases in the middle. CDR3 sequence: CASTGSYNSPLHF. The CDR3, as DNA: TGTGCCAGCACCGGCTCCTATAATTCACCCCTCCACTTT.

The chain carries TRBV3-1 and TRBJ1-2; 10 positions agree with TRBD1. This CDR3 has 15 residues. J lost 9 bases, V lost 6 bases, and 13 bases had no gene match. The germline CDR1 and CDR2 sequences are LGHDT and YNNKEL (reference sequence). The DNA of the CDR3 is TGTGCCAGCAGGCGCTCTGGACAGGGGGTTGAAAGCTACACCTTC. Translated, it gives CASRRSGQGVESYTF.

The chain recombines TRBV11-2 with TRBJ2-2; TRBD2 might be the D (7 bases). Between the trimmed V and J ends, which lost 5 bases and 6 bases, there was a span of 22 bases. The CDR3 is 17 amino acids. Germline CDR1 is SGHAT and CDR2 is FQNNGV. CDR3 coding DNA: TGTGCCAGCAGCCCAAGCGTGGCGGGGGCCGTTGCCGGGGAGCTGTTTTTT. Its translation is CASSPSVAGAVAGELFF.

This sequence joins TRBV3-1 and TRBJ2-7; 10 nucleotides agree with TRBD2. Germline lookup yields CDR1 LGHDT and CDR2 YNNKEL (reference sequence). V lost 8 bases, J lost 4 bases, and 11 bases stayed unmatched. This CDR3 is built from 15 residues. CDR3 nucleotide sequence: TGTGCCAGCGCGCCAGCCGCTAGCGGGAGTTACGAGCAGTACTTC. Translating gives CASAPAASGSYEQYF.

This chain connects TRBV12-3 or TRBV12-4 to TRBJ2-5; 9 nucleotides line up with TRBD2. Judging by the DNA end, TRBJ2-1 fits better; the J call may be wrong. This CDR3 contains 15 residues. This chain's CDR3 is CASSWSGGTQETQFF. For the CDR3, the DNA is TGTGCCAGCAGTTGGAGCGGGGGGACTCAAGAGACCCAGTTCTTC.

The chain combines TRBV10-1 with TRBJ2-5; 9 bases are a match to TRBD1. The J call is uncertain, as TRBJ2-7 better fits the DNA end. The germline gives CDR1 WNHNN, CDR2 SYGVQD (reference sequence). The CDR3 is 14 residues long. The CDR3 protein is CATENPGQGYEQYF. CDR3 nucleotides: TGCGCCACCGAAAATCCGGGACAGGGCTACGAGCAGTACTTC.

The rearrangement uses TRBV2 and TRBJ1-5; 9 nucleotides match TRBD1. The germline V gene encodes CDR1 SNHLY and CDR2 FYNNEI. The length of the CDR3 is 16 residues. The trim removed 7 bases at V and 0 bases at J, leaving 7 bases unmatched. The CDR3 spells CASTIGQGYSNQPQHF. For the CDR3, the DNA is TGTGCCAGCACAATAGGACAGGGGTATAGCAATCAGCCCCAGCATTTT. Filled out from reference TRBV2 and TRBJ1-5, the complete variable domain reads EPEVTQTPSHQVTQMGQEVILRCVPISNHLYFYWYRQILGQKVEFLVSFYNNEISEKSEIFDDQFSVERPDGSNFTLKIRSTKLEDSAMYFCASTIGQGYSNQPQHFGDGTRLSIL.

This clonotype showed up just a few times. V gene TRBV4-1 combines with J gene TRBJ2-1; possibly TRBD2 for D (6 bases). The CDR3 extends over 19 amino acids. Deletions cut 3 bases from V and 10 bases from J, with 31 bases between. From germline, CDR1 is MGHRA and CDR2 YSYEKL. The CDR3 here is CASSQTIGNLAPSVREQFF. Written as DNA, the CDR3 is TGCGCCAGCAGCCAGACGATTGGGAACCTAGCGCCAAGCGTCCGCGAGCAGTTCTTC.

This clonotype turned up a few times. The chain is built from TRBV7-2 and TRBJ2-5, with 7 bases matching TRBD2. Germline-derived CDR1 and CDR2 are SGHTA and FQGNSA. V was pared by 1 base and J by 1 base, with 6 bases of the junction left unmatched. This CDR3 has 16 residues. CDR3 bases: TGTGCCAGCAGCTTAGGGCTAGCGGCGATCCAAGAGACCCAGTACTTC. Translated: CASSLGLAAIQETQYF. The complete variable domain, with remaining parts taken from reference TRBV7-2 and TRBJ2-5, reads GAGVSQSPSNKVTEKGKDVELRCDPISGHTALYWYRQSLGQGLEFLIYFQGNSAPDKSGLPSDRFSAERTGGSVSTLTIQRTQQEDSAVYLCASSLGLAAIQETQYFGPGTRLLVL.

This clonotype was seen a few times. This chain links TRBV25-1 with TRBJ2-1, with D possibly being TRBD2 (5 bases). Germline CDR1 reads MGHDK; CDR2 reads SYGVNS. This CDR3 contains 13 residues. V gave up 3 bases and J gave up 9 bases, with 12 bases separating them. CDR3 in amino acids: CASSDPGLVEQFF. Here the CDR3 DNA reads TGTGCCAGCAGTGACCCCGGACTCGTTGAGCAGTTCTTC.

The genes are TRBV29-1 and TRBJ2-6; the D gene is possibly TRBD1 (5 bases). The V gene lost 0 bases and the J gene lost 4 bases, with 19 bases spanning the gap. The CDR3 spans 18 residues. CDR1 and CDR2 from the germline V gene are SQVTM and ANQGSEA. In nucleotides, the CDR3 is TGCAGCGTTGAAGATCGAAGTGGCAGGGTATCAGGGGCCAACGTCCTGACTTTC. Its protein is CSVEDRSGRVSGANVLTF.

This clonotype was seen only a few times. The CDR3 DNA sequence: TGTGCCACCAGCAGAGGGGAGGGACGGGCAGCTCCAGAGACCCAGTACTTC. Its protein is CATSRGEGRAAPETQYF. The gene calls are TRBV15 and TRBJ2-7, with TRBD2 identical over 7 bases. The J call may not be correct, given that the DNA end is closer to TRBJ2-5. Germline-derived CDR1 and CDR2 are LNHNV and YYDKDF (reference sequence). The CDR3 sequence is 17 residues long.

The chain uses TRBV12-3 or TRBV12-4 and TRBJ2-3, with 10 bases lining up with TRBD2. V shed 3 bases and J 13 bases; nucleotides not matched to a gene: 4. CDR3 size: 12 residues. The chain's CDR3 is CASSLGTSVKYF. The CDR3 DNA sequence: TGTGCCAGCAGTTTGGGGACTAGCGTGAAGTATTTT.

CDR3 amino acids: CASSSASGGASETQYF. CDR3 DNA sequence: TGTGCCAGCAGCTCCGCTAGCGGGGGGGCCTCAGAGACCCAGTACTTC. The chain combines TRBV7-9 with TRBJ2-5, with 12 bases lining up with TRBD2. The V and J ends lost 4 bases and 4 bases, in that order; junction bases with no gene match: 7. The CDR3 has 16 residues. Germline CDR1 reads SEHNR; CDR2 reads FQNEAQ (reference sequence).

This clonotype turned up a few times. CDR3 in DNA: TGCGCCAGCAGCTTGGCGCGGGGGCCCTACAATGAGCAGTTCTTC. It encodes CASSLARGPYNEQFF. J is TRBJ2-1 and V is TRBV5-1, with D tentatively TRBD2 (7 bases). The V gene's germline CDR1 is SGHRS and CDR2 YFSETQ. V dropped 0 bases and J dropped 2 bases, with 9 bases sitting between them. This CDR3 spans 15 amino acids.

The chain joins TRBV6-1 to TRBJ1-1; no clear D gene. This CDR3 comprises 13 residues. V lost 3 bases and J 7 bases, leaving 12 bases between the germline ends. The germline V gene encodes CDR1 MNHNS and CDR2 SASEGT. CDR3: CASSDSGRREAFF. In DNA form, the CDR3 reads TGTGCCAGCAGTGACTCAGGCCGGCGTGAAGCTTTCTTT.

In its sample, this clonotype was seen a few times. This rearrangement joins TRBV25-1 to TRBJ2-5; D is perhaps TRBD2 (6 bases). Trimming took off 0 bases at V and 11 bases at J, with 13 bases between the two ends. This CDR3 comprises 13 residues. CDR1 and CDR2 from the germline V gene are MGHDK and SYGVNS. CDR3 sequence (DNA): TGTGCCAGCAGTGAATATCTGCGGGAAGAGCAGTACTTC. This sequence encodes CASSEYLREEQYF.

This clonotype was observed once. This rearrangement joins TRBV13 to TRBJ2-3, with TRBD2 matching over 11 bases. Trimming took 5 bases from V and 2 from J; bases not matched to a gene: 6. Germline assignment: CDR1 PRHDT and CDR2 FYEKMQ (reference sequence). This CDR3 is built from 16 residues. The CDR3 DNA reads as TGTGCCAGCAGCCCGACGGGACTAGCGGCCACAGATACGCAGTATTTT. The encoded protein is CASSPTGLAATDTQYF. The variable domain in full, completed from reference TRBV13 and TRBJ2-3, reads AAGVIQSPRHLIKEKRETATLKCYPIPRHDTVYWYQQGPGQDPQFLISFYEKMQSDKGSIPDRFSAQQFSDYHSELNMSSLELGDSALYFCASSPTGLAATDTQYFGPGTRLTVL.

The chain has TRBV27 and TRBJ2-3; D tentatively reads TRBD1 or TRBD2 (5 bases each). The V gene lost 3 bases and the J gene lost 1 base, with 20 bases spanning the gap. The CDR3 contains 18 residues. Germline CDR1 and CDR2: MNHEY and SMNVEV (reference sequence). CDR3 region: CASSLATDVGPGTDTQYF. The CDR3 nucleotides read TGTGCCAGCAGTTTGGCTACGGATGTGGGACCTGGCACAGATACGCAGTATTTT.

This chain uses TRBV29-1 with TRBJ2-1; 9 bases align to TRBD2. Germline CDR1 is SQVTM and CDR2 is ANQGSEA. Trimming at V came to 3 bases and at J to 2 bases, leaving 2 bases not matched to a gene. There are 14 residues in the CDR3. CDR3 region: CSVESSGTYNEQFF. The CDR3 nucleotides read TGCAGCGTTGAGTCTAGCGGGACCTACAATGAGCAGTTCTTC.

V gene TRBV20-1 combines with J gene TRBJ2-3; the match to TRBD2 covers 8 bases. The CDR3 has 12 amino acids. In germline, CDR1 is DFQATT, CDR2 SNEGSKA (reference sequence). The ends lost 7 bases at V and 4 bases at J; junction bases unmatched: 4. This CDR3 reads CSGVGLADTQYF. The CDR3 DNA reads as TGCAGTGGCGTGGGACTAGCAGATACGCAGTATTTT.

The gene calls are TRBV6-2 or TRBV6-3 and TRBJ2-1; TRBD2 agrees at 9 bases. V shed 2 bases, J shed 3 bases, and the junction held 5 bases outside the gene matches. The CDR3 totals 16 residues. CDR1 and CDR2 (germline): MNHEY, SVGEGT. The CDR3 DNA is TGTGCCAGCAGTTACGTGCTAGCGGGAATCTACAATGAGCAGTTCTTC. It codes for CASSYVLAGIYNEQFF.